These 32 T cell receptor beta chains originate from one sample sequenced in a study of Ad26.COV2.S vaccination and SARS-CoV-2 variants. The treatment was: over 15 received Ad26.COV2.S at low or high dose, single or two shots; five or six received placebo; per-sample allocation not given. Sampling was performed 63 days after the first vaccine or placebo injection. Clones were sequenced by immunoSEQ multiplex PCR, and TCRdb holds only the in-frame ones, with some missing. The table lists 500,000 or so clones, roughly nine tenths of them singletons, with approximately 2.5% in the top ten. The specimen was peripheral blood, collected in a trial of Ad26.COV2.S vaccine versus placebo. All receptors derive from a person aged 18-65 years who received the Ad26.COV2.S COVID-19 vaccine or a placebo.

This chain's CDR3 is CASSQDTRDKLNYGYTF. The CDR3 DNA follows: TGTGCCAGCAGCCAGGATACCCGGGACAAACTTAACTATGGCTACACCTTC. The rearrangement uses TRBV14 and TRBJ1-2, with a possible D match to TRBD1 (6 bases). V was clipped by 3 bases and J by 1 base, with 18 bases between them. This CDR3 has 17 amino acids. The germline V gene has CDR1 SGHDN and CDR2 FVKESK.

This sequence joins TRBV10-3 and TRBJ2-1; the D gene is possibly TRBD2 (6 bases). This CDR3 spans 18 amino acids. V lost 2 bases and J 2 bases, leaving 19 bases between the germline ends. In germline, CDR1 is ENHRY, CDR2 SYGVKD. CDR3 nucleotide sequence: TGTGCCATCAGTGAGCCTGAGGGGAGGCGAGACGCCTACAATGAGCAGTTCTTC. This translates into CAISEPEGRRDAYNEQFF.

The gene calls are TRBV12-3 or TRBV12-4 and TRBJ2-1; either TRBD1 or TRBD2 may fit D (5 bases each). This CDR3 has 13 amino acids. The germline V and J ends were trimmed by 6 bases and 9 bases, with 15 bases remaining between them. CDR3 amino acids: CASRSNPGREQFF. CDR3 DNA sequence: TGTGCCAGCAGATCTAACCCGGGACGTGAGCAGTTCTTC.

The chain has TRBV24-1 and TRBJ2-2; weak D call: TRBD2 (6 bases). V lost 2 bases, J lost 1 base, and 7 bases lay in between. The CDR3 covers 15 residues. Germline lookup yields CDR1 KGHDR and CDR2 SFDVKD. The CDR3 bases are TGTGCCACCAGTGATTCCGGGGGGAACACCGGGGAGCTGTTTTTT. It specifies CATSDSGGNTGELFF.

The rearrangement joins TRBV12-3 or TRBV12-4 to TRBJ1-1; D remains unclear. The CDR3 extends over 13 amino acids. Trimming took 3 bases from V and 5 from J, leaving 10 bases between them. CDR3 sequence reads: CASSFGLYTEAFF. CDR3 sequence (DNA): TGTGCCAGCAGTTTCGGGTTGTATACTGAAGCTTTCTTT.

CDR3 amino acids: CASSLVEYQETQYF. The CDR3 bases are TGTGCCAGCAGCTTAGTTGAATACCAAGAGACCCAGTACTTC. The V call is TRBV7-8, the J call TRBJ2-5; no definite D call. The CDR3 has 14 residues. Germline CDR1 and CDR2: SGHVS and FQNEAQ. Trimming cost V 1 base and J 0 bases, with 6 bases left between them. The whole variable domain, remainder taken from reference TRBV7-8 and TRBJ2-5, is GAGVSQSPRYKVAKRGQDVALRCDPISGHVSLFWYQQALGQGPEFLTYFQNEAQLDKSGLPSDRFFAERPEGSVSTLKIQRTQQEDSAVYLCASSLVEYQETQYFGPGTRLLVL.

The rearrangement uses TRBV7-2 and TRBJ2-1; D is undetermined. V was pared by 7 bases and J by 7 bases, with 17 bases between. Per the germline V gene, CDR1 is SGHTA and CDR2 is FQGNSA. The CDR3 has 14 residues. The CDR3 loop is CASTPVLSRNEQFF. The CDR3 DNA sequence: TGTGCCAGCACCCCTGTCCTTTCCAGGAATGAGCAGTTCTTC.

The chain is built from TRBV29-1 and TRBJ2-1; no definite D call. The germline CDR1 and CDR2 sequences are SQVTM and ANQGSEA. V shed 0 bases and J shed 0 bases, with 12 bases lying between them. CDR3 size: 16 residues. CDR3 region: CSVEDRRSASYNEQFF. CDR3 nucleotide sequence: TGCAGCGTTGAAGATCGGCGGTCCGCCTCCTACAATGAGCAGTTCTTC.

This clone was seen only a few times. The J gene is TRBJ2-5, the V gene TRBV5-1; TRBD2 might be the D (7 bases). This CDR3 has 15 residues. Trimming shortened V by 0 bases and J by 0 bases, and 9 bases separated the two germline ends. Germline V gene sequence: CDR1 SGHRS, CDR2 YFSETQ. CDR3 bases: TGCGCCAGCAGCTTGGGCGGGGGCGACCAAGAGACCCAGTACTTC. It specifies CASSLGGGDQETQYF.

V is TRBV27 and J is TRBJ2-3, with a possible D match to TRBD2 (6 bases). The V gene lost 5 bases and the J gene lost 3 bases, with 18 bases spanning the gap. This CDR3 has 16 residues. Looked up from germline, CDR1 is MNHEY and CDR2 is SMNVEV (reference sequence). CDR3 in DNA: TGTGCCAGCAGTCCTTTGGACTACACTAAAACAGATACGCAGTATTTT. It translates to CASSPLDYTKTDTQYF.

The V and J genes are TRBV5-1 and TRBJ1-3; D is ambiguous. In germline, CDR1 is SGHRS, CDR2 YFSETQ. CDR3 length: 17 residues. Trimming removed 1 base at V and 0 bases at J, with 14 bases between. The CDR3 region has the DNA TGCGCCAGCAGCTTGAGCGCGTGGGGATCCTCTGGAAACACCATATATTTT. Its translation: CASSLSAWGSSGNTIYF.

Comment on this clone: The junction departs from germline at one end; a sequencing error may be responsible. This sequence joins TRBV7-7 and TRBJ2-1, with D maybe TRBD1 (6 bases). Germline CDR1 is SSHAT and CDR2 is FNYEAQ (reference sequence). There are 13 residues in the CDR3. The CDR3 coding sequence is TGTGCTAGCAGCTTGGGACATTACAATGAGCAGTTCTTC. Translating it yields CASSLGHYNEQFF.

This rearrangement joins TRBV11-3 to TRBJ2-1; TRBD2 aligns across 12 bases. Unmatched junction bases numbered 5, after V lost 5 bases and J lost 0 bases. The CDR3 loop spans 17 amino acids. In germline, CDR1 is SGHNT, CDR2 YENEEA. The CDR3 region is CASSPTSGGPSYNEQFF. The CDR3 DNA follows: TGTGCCAGCAGCCCCACTAGCGGGGGGCCCTCCTACAATGAGCAGTTCTTC. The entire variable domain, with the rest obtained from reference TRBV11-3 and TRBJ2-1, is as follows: EAGVVQSPRYKIIEKKQPVAFWCNPISGHNTLYWYLQNLGQGPELLIRYENEEAVDDSQLPKDRFSAERLKGVDSTLKIQPAELGDSAVYLCASSPTSGGPSYNEQFFGPGTRLTVL.

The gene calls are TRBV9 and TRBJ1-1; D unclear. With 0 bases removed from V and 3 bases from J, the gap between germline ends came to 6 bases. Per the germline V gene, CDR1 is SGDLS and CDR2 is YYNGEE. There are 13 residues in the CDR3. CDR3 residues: CASSVGVDTEAFF. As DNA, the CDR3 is TGTGCCAGCAGCGTAGGGGTCGACACTGAAGCTTTCTTT.

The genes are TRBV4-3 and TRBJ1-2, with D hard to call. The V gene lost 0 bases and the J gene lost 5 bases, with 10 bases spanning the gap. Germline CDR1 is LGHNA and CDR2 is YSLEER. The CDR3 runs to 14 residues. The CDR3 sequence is CASSQEGKGYGYTF. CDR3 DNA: TGCGCCAGCAGCCAAGAGGGGAAAGGTTATGGCTACACCTTC.

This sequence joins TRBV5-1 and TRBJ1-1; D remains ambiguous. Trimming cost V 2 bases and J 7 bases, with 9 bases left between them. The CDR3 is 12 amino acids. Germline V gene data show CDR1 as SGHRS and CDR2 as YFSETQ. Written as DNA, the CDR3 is TGCGCCAGCAGCTTCGAATGGGGTGAAGCTTTCTTT. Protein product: CASSFEWGEAFF.

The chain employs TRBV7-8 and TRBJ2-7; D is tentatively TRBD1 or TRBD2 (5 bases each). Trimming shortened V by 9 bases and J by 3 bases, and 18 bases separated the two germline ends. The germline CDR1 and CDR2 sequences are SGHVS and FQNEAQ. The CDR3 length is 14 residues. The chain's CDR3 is CASSRLGTIYEQYV. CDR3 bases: TGTGCCAGTTCCCGGCTAGGGACGATCTACGAGCAGTACGTC.

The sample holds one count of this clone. DNA for the CDR3: TGTGCCAGCAGCTCTAGCGAGCAAGAGACCCAGTACTTC. Residues: CASSSSEQETQYF. The chain links TRBV5-8 to TRBJ2-5, with D possibly TRBD2 on 6 matching bases. The CDR3 is made up of 13 amino acids. Germline V gene sequence: CDR1 SGHTS, CDR2 YDEGEE. Trimming removed 3 bases at V and 2 bases at J, with 8 bases between.

CDR3 residues: CSVQGVSYNEQFF. CDR3 nucleotides: TGCAGCGTACAGGGGGTCTCCTACAATGAGCAGTTCTTC. This chain connects TRBV29-1 to TRBJ2-1; 8 nucleotides align to TRBD1. The V gene end was trimmed by 6 bases and the J gene end by 0 bases; junction bases not matched to a gene: 1. The CDR3 runs to 13 residues. Germline CDR1 and CDR2: SQVTM and ANQGSEA.

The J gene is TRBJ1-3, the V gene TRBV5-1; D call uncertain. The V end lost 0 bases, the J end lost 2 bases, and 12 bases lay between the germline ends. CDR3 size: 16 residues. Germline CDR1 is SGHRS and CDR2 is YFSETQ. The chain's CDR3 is CASSLAVTAAGNTIYF. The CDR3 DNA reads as TGCGCCAGCAGCTTGGCCGTAACAGCCGCTGGAAACACCATATATTTT.

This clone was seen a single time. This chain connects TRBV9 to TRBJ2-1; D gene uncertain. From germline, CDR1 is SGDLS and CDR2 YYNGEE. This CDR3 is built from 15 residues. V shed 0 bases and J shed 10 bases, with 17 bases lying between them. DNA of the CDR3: TGTGCCAGCAGCGTAGGGCTAGTTTTCCCCGGGGAGCAGTTCTTC. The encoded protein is CASSVGLVFPGEQFF.

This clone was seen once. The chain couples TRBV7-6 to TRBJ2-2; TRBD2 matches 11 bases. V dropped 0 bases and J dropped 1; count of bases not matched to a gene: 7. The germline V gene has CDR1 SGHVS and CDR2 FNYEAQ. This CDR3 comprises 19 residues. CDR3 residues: CASSLAIGTSGQNTGELFF. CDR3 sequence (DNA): TGTGCCAGCAGCTTAGCAATAGGGACTAGCGGCCAGAACACCGGGGAGCTGTTTTTT.

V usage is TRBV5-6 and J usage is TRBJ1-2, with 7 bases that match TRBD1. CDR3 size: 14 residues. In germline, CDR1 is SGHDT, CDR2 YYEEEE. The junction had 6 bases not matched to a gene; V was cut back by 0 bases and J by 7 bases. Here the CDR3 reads CASSLGQTGSGYTF. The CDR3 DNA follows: TGTGCCAGCAGCTTGGGTCAGACAGGGAGTGGCTACACCTTC.

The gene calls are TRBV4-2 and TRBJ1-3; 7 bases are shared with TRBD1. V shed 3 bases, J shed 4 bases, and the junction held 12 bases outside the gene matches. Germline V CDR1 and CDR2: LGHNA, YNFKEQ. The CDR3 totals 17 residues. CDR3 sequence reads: CASSHIPAQGVGNTIYF. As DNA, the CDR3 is TGTGCCAGCAGCCATATTCCAGCGCAGGGGGTGGGAAACACCATATATTTT.

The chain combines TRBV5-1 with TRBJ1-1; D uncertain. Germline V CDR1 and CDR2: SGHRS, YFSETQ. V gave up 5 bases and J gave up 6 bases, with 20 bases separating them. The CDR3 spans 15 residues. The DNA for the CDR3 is TGCGCCAGCAGTCCCTTAAAACTCTCTGGCGCTGAAGCTTTCTTT. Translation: CASSPLKLSGAEAFF. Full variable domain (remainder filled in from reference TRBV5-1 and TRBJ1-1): KAGVTQTPRYLIKTRGQQVTLSCSPISGHRSVSWYQQTPGQGLQFLFEYFSETQRNKGNFPGRFSGRQFSNSRSEMNVSTLELGDSALYLCASSPLKLSGAEAFFGQGTRLTVV.

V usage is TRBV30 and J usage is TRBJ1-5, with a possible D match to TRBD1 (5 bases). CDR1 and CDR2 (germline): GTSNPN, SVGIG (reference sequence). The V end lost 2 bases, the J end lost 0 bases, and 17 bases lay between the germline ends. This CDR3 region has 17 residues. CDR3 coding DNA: TGTGCCTGGAGTTTGGGGACCAACACGTATAGCAATCAGCCCCAGCATTTT. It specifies CAWSLGTNTYSNQPQHF.

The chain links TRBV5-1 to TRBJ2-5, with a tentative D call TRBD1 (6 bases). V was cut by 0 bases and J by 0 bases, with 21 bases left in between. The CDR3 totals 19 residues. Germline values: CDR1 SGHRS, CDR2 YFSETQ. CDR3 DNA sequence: TGCGCCAGCAGCTTGGCCGGACAGACACACATATTGTACCAAGAGACCCAGTACTTC. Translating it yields CASSLAGQTHILYQETQYF. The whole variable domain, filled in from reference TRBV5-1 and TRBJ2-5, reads KAGVTQTPRYLIKTRGQQVTLSCSPISGHRSVSWYQQTPGQGLQFLFEYFSETQRNKGNFPGRFSGRQFSNSRSEMNVSTLELGDSALYLCASSLAGQTHILYQETQYFGPGTRLLVL.

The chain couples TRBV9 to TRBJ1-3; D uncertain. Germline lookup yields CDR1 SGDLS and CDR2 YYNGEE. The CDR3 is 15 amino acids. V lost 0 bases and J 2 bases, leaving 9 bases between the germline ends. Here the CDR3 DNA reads TGTGCCAGCAGCGTAGCTAAGGGCCCTGGAAACACCATATATTTT. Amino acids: CASSVAKGPGNTIYF. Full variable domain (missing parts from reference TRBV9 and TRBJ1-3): DSGVTQTPKHLITATGQRVTLRCSPRSGDLSVYWYQQSLDQGLQFLIQYYNGEERAKGNILERFSAQQFPDLHSELNLSSLELGDSALYFCASSVAKGPGNTIYFGEGSWLTVV.

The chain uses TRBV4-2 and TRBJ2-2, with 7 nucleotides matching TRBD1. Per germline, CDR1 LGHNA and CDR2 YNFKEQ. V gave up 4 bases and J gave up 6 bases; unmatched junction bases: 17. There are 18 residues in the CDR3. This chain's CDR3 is CASSPIIGGRIGAGELFF. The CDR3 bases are TGTGCCAGCAGCCCGATTATAGGGGGCAGAATTGGGGCCGGGGAGCTGTTTTTT.

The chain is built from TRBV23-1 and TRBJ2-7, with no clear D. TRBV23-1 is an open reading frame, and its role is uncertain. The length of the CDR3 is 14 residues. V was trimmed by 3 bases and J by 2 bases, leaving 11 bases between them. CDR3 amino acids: CASSQRSATYEQYF. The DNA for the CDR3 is TGCGCCAGCAGTCAGCGGTCGGCAACCTACGAGCAGTACTTC.

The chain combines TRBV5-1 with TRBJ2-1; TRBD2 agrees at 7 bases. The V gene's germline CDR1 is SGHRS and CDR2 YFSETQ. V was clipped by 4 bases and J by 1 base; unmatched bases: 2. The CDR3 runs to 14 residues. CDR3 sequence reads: CASSPGGSYNEQFF. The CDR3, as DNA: TGCGCCAGCAGCCCGGGGGGTTCCTACAATGAGCAGTTCTTC.

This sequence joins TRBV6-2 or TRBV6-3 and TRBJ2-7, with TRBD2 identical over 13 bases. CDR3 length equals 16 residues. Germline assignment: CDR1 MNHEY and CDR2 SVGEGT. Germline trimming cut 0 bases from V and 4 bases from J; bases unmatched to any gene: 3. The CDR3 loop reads CASSYSGLAGIYEQYV. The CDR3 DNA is TGTGCCAGCAGTTACTCGGGACTAGCGGGGATTTACGAGCAGTACGTC.